Below are 2 T cell receptor beta chains sequenced from a single sample in a study of CD8+ T cells in alopecia areata. RNA extraction and reverse transcription yielded cDNA as sequencing template. The method was immunoSEQ multiplex PCR; TCRdb's version includes in-frame clones alone and lacks a portion of them. The table has over 6,500 clones, about two thirds seen once; the top ten hold roughly an eighth. Sampling of alopecia areata patients yielded lesional scalp punch biopsies as well as peripheral blood. This sample comprised skin, obtained at week 0. These receptors all stem from a human donor with alopecia areata.

V and J are TRBV2 and TRBJ1-5, with 8 bases identical to TRBD1. The CDR3 is made up of 15 amino acids. V dropped 7 bases and J dropped 1; count of bases not matched to a gene: 6. CDR1 is SNHLY and CDR2 is FYNNEI in the germline V gene. The chain's CDR3 is CASTIGQGSNQPQHF. The CDR3 bases are TGTGCCAGCACCATAGGACAGGGCAGCAATCAGCCCCAGCATTTT. The entire variable domain, with the rest obtained from reference TRBV2 and TRBJ1-5, is as follows: EPEVTQTPSHQVTQMGQEVILRCVPISNHLYFYWYRQILGQKVEFLVSFYNNEISEKSEIFDDQFSVERPDGSNFTLKIRSTKLEDSAMYFCASTIGQGSNQPQHFGDGTRLSIL.

The rearrangement uses TRBV27 and TRBJ1-2, with D unclear. Germline V lookup: CDR1 MNHEY, CDR2 SMNVEV (reference sequence). The CDR3 runs 14 residues. V lost 5 bases and J lost 7, with 17 bases in between. CDR3 sequence reads: CASSPHRRARGYTF. CDR3 bases: TGTGCCAGCAGTCCGCACAGAAGGGCTCGTGGCTACACCTTC.